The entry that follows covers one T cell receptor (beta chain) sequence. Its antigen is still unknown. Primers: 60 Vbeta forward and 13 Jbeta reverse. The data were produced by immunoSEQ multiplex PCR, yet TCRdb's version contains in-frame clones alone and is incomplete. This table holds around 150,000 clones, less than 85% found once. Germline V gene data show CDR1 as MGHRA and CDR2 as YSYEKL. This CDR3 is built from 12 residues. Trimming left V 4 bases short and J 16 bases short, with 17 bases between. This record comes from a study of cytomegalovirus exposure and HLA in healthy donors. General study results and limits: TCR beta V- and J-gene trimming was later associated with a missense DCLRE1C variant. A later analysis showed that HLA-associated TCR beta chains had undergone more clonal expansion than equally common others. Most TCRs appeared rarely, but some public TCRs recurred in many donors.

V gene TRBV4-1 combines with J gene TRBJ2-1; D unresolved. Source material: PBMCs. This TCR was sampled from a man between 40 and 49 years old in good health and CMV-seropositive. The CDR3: CASSPSPWLQFF. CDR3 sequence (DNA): TGCGCCAGCAGCCCTTCCCCGTGGCTGCAATTCTTC.